This TCR beta chain emerged from a study of OX40 agonist ivuxolimab in advanced cancers. Study findings and constraints: On average, a greater number of expanded clones characterised CD8+ T cells relative to CD4+. Both blood CD4+ and CD8+ T cells showed clonal growth by week 6 at 0.1 to 3.0 mg/kg.

With 1 base clipped from V and 3 bases from J, the junction kept 3 bases outside the gene matches. CDR3 size: 16 residues. The germline V gene encodes CDR1 SGHVS and CDR2 FQNEAQ. The data were produced by immunoSEQ multiplex PCR, yet TCRdb's version contains in-frame clones alone and is incomplete. The profile shows approximately 120,000 clones, 85% to 95% of them singletons. As concerns this clone: Its antigen is not identified.

The material sequenced was CD4+ or CD8+ T cells sorted from blood, taken in a trial of the OX40 agonist ivuxolimab. The receptor comes from an adult with an advanced solid tumor such as melanoma, head and neck, liver or kidney cancer. V is TRBV7-8 and J is TRBJ1-5; 10 bases fit TRBD1. CDR3 DNA sequence: TGTGCCAGCAGCTTAGGGGGACAGGGGCTCAATCAGCCCCAGCATTTT. Its translation is CASSLGGQGLNQPQHF.